The TCR beta chain described here comes from a study of shared clonotypes between healthy human individuals. Background on the study: Donor ages ranged 18 to 49 years: a couple of women, a few men. Per donor, CD8 memory used one plate, CD8 naive used two, CD4 memory used three and CD4 naive used three.

Per the germline V gene, CDR1 is SNHLY and CDR2 is FYNNEI. The CDR3 has 13 residues. Trimming cost V 10 bases and J 8 bases, with 17 bases left between them. Researchers divided each subset's genomic DNA evenly across several immunoSEQ plates. Sequencing used immunoSEQ multiplex PCR; TCRdb keeps in-frame clones, though not all of them. The sample holds 2 million to 2.5 million clones, around 95% seen once. The chain is built from TRBV2 and TRBJ1-4; TRBD1 might be the D (6 bases). The TCR was taken from a man in his late teens or twenties in good health. The sample consisted of naive CD4+ T cells sorted from blood. As to subset: CD45RA+ positively selected. CDR3: CATGDTGQEKLFF. CDR3 nucleotide sequence: TGTGCCACCGGGGACACAGGACAGGAAAAACTGTTTTTT.